Listed below are T cell receptor beta chains from one sample, sequenced in a study of CD8 T cells in Susac syndrome. TCRdb called the immunoSEQ multiplex PCR reads again in MiXCR, with one record for every CDR3 protein. The repertoire consists of fewer than 200,000 distinct CDR3 sequences, with 85% to 95% occurring once and the leading ten covering 0.16%. Sequencing used CD8+ T cells from PBMCs. These receptors all come from a human donor with multiple sclerosis. CDR3s leave out the opening cysteine and the closing phenylalanine or tryptophan. D genes are given only for firm matches.

v_gene	d_gene	j_gene	CDR3aa
TRBV27	NA	TRBJ2-7	ASSTDESGEQY
TRBV7-9	NA	TRBJ2-7	ASSLARSEQY
TRBV29-1	NA	TRBJ2-5	SAGQETQY
TRBV6-6	NA	TRBJ2-4	ASSYSSAGSRNIQY
TRBV4-1	NA	TRBJ2-7	ASSPNVGFYEQY
TRBV13	NA	TRBJ2-5	ASSPPYQETQY
TRBV2	NA	TRBJ2-7	ASSPGFEQY
TRBV20-1	NA	TRBJ2-2	SARGYTDTGELF
TRBV2	TRBD1	TRBJ2-7	ASSAGDSYEQY
TRBV4-1	TRBD1	TRBJ1-1	ASSPQGQGNTEAF
TRBV13	NA	TRBJ2-3	ASSLEGNSDTQY
TRBV9	NA	TRBJ2-7	ASSRGEGPYEQY
TRBV29-1	NA	TRBJ2-7	SVEGKQGRAYEQY
TRBV11-2	NA	TRBJ2-1	ASSFPVVTYNEQF
TRBV24-1	TRBD1	TRBJ2-1	ATSDSRVGQYSYNEQF
TRBV5-1	NA	TRBJ2-1	ASSLIGPGYNEQF
TRBV20-1	NA	TRBJ2-7	SARGGDSYEQY
TRBV7-9	TRBD2	TRBJ2-7	ASSFPTTSGAYEQY
TRBV27	TRBD1	TRBJ2-7	ASSPGTGWREQY
TRBV6-2/TRBV6-3	NA	TRBJ1-2	ASSYLDTTYGYT
TRBV20-1	TRBD1	TRBJ2-7	SARDLGRGLPEQY
TRBV6-1	NA	TRBJ1-1	ASIQTMPGTEAF
TRBV2	TRBD2	TRBJ2-1	ASKGRESPF
TRBV2	NA	TRBJ2-3	ATHTIPDTQY
TRBV7-3	TRBD1	TRBJ2-7	ASRPTGAVEQY
TRBV29-1	NA	TRBJ2-7	SVFSSSYEQY
TRBV29-1	NA	TRBJ2-6	SAVHRIHEANVLT
TRBV6-6	NA	TRBJ1-2	ASSYSPEGYT
TRBV9	TRBD2	TRBJ2-5	ASSADLSGAKETQY